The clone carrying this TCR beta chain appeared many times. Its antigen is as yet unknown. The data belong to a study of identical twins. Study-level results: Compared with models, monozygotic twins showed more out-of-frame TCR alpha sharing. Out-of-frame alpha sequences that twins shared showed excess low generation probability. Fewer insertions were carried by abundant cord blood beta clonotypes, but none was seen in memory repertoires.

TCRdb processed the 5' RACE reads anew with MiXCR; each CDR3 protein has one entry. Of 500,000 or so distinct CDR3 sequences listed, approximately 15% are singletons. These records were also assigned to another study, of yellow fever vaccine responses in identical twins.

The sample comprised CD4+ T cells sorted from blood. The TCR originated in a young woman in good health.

As DNA, the CDR3 is TGTGCCACCAGTGATGCCGGACTAGTCCCTGAGCAGTTCTTC. Protein product: CATSDAGLVPEQFF. The rearrangement joins TRBV24-1 to TRBJ2-1, with TRBD2 identical over 7 bases. This CDR3 is built from 14 residues. The trim removed 3 bases at V and 9 bases at J, leaving 7 bases unmatched. Germline CDR1 KGHDR, CDR2 SFDVKD.